Described below is a single TCR beta chain sequence and its context. What it binds is not known. This record belongs to a study of T cells expressing NK-cell markers. Germline CDR1 is LNHNV and CDR2 is YYDKDF (reference sequence). The CDR3 length is 13 residues. Study-level results: The CD3+CD56-NKG2C+ fraction was also led by these clonotypes in a few donors. Roughly 6 of the donors carried dominant NKG2C+ clonotypes that took up about 1.0-7.0% of their CD8+ T cells.

TCRdb reprocessed the 5' RACE reads, keeping one entry per CDR3 protein, no DNA. The table lists about 460,000 distinct CDR3 sequences. V is TRBV15 and J is TRBJ2-3; the D call from TCRdb, TRBD2, cannot be confirmed without DNA. Sample: blood T cells: a sorted CD56 or NKG2C T cell subset, CD4+ or CD8+ T cells, or bulk PBMC T cells (not recorded which). The TCR was taken from a woman in her forties or fifties in good health. This CDR3 is CATSRPSEDTQYF.